Below are 11 T cell receptor beta chains sequenced from a single sample in a study of CD8+CD57+ T cells in acquired aplastic anemia. Both TCR beta VDJ combination and CDR3 sequence profiling were carried out. Genomic DNA was the template for this profiling. TCRdb independently ran MiXCR on the reads; one entry per CDR3 protein. The data hold 150,000 or so distinct CDR3 sequences, with about 52% observed a single time. Before being chosen for sequencing, patients had shown CD8+CD57+ cell expansion by flow cytometry. Sequences were obtained from sorted CD4+, CD8+, or CD8+CD57+ T cells (not recorded which) from PBMCs. All receptors come from a human donor with aplastic anemia.

This clonotype came up a few times. This rearrangement joins TRBV19 to TRBJ2-7; D is unresolved. The length of the CDR3 is 11 residues. Germline assignment: CDR1 LNHDA and CDR2 SQIVND (reference sequence). Trimming pared 8 bases from V and 2 bases from J, leaving 7 bases between. CDR3 amino acids: CASSGPYEQYF. CDR3 bases: TGTGCCAGTTCCGGGCCCTACGAGCAGTACTTC.

By proportion, this clonotype is medium-sized. The rearrangement joins TRBV20-1 to TRBJ1-1, with TRBD1 identical over 7 bases. From germline, CDR1 is DFQATT and CDR2 SNEGSKA (reference sequence). The CDR3 runs 12 residues. V dropped 2 bases and J dropped 3; count of bases not matched to a gene: 0. CDR3 residues: CSARQGDTEAFF. CDR3 sequence (DNA): TGCAGTGCTAGACAGGGGGACACTGAAGCTTTCTTT.

In this sample, this clonotype turned up a few times. The V gene is TRBV29-1, the J gene TRBJ2-7; D possibly matches TRBD1 or TRBD2 (5 bases each). Per germline, CDR1 SQVTM and CDR2 ANQGSEA. Between the trimmed V and J ends, which lost 7 bases and 5 bases, there was a span of 9 bases. The CDR3 runs 10 residues. CDR3 sequence: CSGGTNEQYF. CDR3 in DNA: TGCAGCGGGGGGACGAACGAGCAGTACTTC.

The chain recombines TRBV5-8 with TRBJ2-7; the D is unclear. Per the germline V gene, CDR1 is SGHTS and CDR2 is YDEGEE. The CDR3 has 14 amino acids. Trimming cost V 4 bases and J 3 bases, with 14 bases left between them. The CDR3 spells CASSQNPAYYEQYF. Here the CDR3 DNA reads TGTGCCAGCAGCCAGAACCCAGCTTACTACGAGCAGTACTTC. Full variable domain (outside the CDR3, taken from reference TRBV5-8 and TRBJ2-7): EAGVTQSPTHLIKTRGQQATLRCSPISGHTSVYWYQQALGLGLQFLLWYDEGEERNRGNFPPRFSGRQFPNYSSELNVNALELEDSALYLCASSQNPAYYEQYFGPGTRLTVT.

V gene TRBV9 combines with J gene TRBJ2-3; TRBD2 matches 8 bases. The CDR3 runs 16 residues. The junction had 8 bases not matched to a gene; V was cut back by 0 bases and J by 5 bases. Germline CDR1 reads SGDLS; CDR2 reads YYNGEE. In DNA, the CDR3 is TGTGCCAGCAGCGTAGTCGGCGGGGGGAGGGGAGATACGCAGTATTTT. Its translation: CASSVVGGGRGDTQYF.

This clonotype was observed a few times. The chain joins TRBV25-1 to TRBJ1-6; tentatively, D is TRBD1 (5 bases). From germline, CDR1 is MGHDK and CDR2 SYGVNS. Deletions cut 3 bases from V and 10 bases from J, with 16 bases between. CDR3 length equals 15 residues. CDR3 amino acids: CASSDNGGWDSPLHF. The CDR3, as DNA: TGTGCCAGCAGTGATAATGGTGGGTGGGACTCACCCCTCCACTTT.

This rearrangement joins TRBV6-1 to TRBJ2-6; possible D gene TRBD1, 5 bases. This CDR3 has 15 amino acids. Germline CDR1 MNHNS, CDR2 SASEGT. Trimming left V 6 bases short and J 0 bases short, with 9 bases between. The CDR3 DNA reads as TGTGCCAGCAGACGACAGAGCTCTGGGGCCAACGTCCTGACTTTC. Translation: CASRRQSSGANVLTF.

This clonotype showed up just a few times. The chain combines TRBV20-1 with TRBJ2-5, with 9 nucleotides matching TRBD2. This CDR3 spans 13 amino acids. CDR1 DFQATT and CDR2 SNEGSKA come from the germline V gene (reference sequence). Trimming took 5 bases from V and 5 from J; bases not matched to a gene: 6. The CDR3 sequence: CSAHGLARETQYF. Here the CDR3 DNA reads TGCAGTGCTCACGGACTAGCGCGTGAGACCCAGTACTTC.

V is TRBV11-1 and J is TRBJ2-1; D ambiguous. There are 15 residues in the CDR3. V was pared by 2 bases and J by 3 bases, with 11 bases between. Germline assignment: CDR1 SGHAT and CDR2 FQDESV (reference sequence). In DNA, the CDR3 is TGTGCCAGCAGCTTACCCTCGAACGTCTACAATGAGCAGTTCTTC. This encodes CASSLPSNVYNEQFF.

This clonotype was seen a single time. The rearrangement links TRBV2 to TRBJ1-5; D uncertain. Trimming took off 6 bases at V and 7 bases at J, with 10 bases between the two ends. From germline, CDR1 is SNHLY and CDR2 FYNNEI. CDR3 length equals 12 residues. The CDR3 DNA reads as TGTGCCAGCAGCCTCGGGGTCCAGCCCCAGCATTTT. Its protein is CASSLGVQPQHF. The full variable domain, with the rest looked up from reference TRBV2 and TRBJ1-5, is EPEVTQTPSHQVTQMGQEVILRCVPISNHLYFYWYRQILGQKVEFLVSFYNNEISEKSEIFDDQFSVERPDGSNFTLKIRSTKLEDSAMYFCASSLGVQPQHFGDGTRLSIL.

V gene TRBV29-1 combines with J gene TRBJ2-2; TRBD1 agrees at 9 bases. The ends lost 3 bases at V and 6 bases at J; junction bases unmatched: 2. Germline CDR1 and CDR2: SQVTM and ANQGSEA. The CDR3 spans 13 residues. The CDR3 DNA follows: TGCAGCGTTGAGGGACAGGGCCCCGGGGAGCTGTTTTTT. It yields the protein CSVEGQGPGELFF.